Presented here are 11 T cell receptor beta chains from one specimen sequenced in a study of tumor-infiltrating lymphocytes in primary liver carcinoma. Extraction of RNA together with DNA used 20-30 mg of unsorted bulk tissue. The input was 450 to 500 ng total RNA; TCR beta cDNA was made from it with a constant-region primer. Researchers made the TCR beta libraries by running three nested multiplex PCR rounds with slightly modified ARM-PCR. A C-beta reverse primer and TRBV1-TRBV30 forward primers served in each of the first two PCR rounds, at ten to eleven cycles apiece. In TCRdb, the multiplex PCR reads were re-called with MiXCR into one record per CDR3 protein. The sample holds 37,000 or so distinct CDR3 sequences, roughly 74% seen once. The sample taken for sequencing was tumor-adjacent normal liver tissue. Receptors originate from a man aged 35 to 55 with primary liver carcinoma and hepatitis B virus infection.

J is TRBJ2-5 and V is TRBV11-2; 8 bases map to TRBD1. Germline V gives CDR1 SGHAT, CDR2 FQNNGV. The CDR3 has 17 residues. J gave up 4 bases and V 5 bases, and 15 bases lay outside the gene matches. For the CDR3, the DNA is TGTGCCAGCAGCCCCCAGGGACAGGAGGCAGGGAGAGAGACCCAGTACTTC. It specifies CASSPQGQEAGRETQYF. Supplemented by reference TRBV11-2 and TRBJ2-5, the full variable domain reads EAGVAQSPRYKIIEKRQSVAFWCNPISGHATLYWYQQILGQGPKLLIQFQNNGVVDDSQLPKDRFSAERLKGVDSTLKIQPAKLEDSAVYLCASSPQGQEAGRETQYFGPGTRLLVL.

Remarks on this clonotype: The germline gene is not matched at one end of the junction; a read error may be the cause. This chain uses TRBV29-1 with TRBJ2-3, with 7 bases fitting TRBD2. CDR3 length equals 13 residues. Germline V lookup: CDR1 SQVTM, CDR2 ANQGSEA. The CDR3 reads CIVGAGVYYTQYF. The CDR3 DNA is TGCATCGTTGGCGCGGGAGTATACTATACGCAGTATTTT.

Details on this clonotype: One end of the junction fails to match germline, which may point to a read error. The chain uses TRBV29-1 and TRBJ2-7; D may be TRBD1 (5 bases). The CDR3 is 16 amino acids. The V gene's germline CDR1 is SQVTM and CDR2 ANQGSEA. The CDR3 reads CSAVTSGAGTLYEHYF. In nucleotides, the CDR3 is TGCAGCGCCGTGACATCTGGGGCCGGCACTCTCTACGAGCACTACTTC.

As concerns this clonotype: Sequence at one end of the junction differs from germline and may be a read error. The chain uses TRBV14 and TRBJ1-1; possible D gene TRBD1, 6 bases. The CDR3 runs to 13 residues. Germline CDR1 and CDR2: SGHDN and FVKESK. In DNA, the CDR3 is TGTGCCAGCAGCCAAGGACAGGAGATAGAAGCCTTCTTT. Translation gives CASSQGQEIEAFF.

Worth noting for this clonotype: Given the absence of the conserved phenylalanine or tryptophan at the CDR3 end, a read error is likely. The rearrangement joins TRBV29-1 to TRBJ2-1; 8 bases match TRBD2. The CDR3 totals 13 residues. Germline-derived CDR1 and CDR2 are SQVTM and ANQGSEA. The CDR3, as DNA: TGTAGCGTCCAAACCACTAGCGGCAATGAGCAGTTCTTA. Translation: CSVQTTSGNEQFL.

This clonotype was recorded at least ten times. This sequence joins TRBV2 and TRBJ1-1; 9 bases line up with TRBD1. CDR3 size: 14 residues. Trimming removed 4 bases from V and 7 bases from J; junction bases left unmatched: 7. CDR1 SNHLY and CDR2 FYNNEI come from the germline V gene. The chain's CDR3 is CASSVTGGSIEAFF. CDR3 in DNA: TGTGCCAGCAGTGTGACAGGGGGGTCGATTGAAGCTTTCTTT.

A word on this clonotype: The CDR3 end shows no conserved phenylalanine or tryptophan, and so a read error is likely. The V gene is TRBV6-1, the J gene TRBJ2-1; D unresolved. Between the trimmed V and J ends, which lost 5 bases and 10 bases, there was a span of 9 bases. Germline V gene lookup returns CDR1 MNHNS and CDR2 SASEGT. This CDR3 has 11 amino acids. CDR3: CASSINLEQFS. The CDR3, as DNA: TGTGCCAGCAGTATAAACTTAGAGCAGTTCTCC.

This clonotype appeared once. An end of the junction does not agree with germline; a read error may underlie this. The chain couples TRBV10-3 to TRBJ2-3; 12 bases fit TRBD2. CDR1 is ENHRY and CDR2 is SYGVKD in the germline V gene. This CDR3 has 18 residues. The CDR3 coding sequence is TGTGCCCTCAGTGCATCCTCGATGACTAGCGGGGGCACAGATACACAGTATTTT. Amino acid sequence: CALSASSMTSGGTDTQYF.

On this clonotype itself: The junction departs from germline at one end; a sequencing error may be responsible. This chain uses TRBV4-2 with TRBJ2-1; the match to TRBD1 covers 10 bases. The CDR3 runs 16 residues. Germline V gene data show CDR1 as LGHNA and CDR2 as YNFKEQ. This chain's CDR3 is CDSSNAGGQGNNEQFF. As DNA, the CDR3 is TGTGACAGCAGCAACGCCGGGGGACAGGGGAATAATGAGCAGTTCTTC.

Turning to this clonotype: One end of the junction varies from germline; a read error may be responsible. This chain joins TRBV29-1 and TRBJ1-2, with D perhaps TRBD1 (6 bases). Germline-derived CDR1 and CDR2 are SQVTM and ANQGSEA. This CDR3 contains 12 residues. The CDR3 region is CGVDSGVGGYTF. The CDR3 DNA is TGCGGCGTTGACTCAGGGGTAGGCGGCTACACCTTT.

As regards this clonotype: At one of its ends the junction is not consistent with the germline gene, which may arise from a read error. The chain recombines TRBV6-6 with TRBJ1-2, with 8 nucleotides matching TRBD1. This CDR3 contains 15 residues. From germline, CDR1 is MNHNY and CDR2 SVGAGI (reference sequence). The CDR3 sequence: CARSSDNGTGYGYTF. The CDR3 DNA reads TGTGCCAGAAGTTCTGACAACGGGACAGGCTATGGCTACACCTTC.